The source of this TCR beta chain is a study of OX40 agonist ivuxolimab in advanced cancers. At the level of the whole study: Ivuxolimab, which targeted the costimulatory receptor OX40 (CD134), was an agonistic, fully human IgG2 monoclonal antibody. Of the approximately 50 dose-escalation patients, hepatocellular carcinoma was present in approximately 20, melanoma in approximately 15, renal cell carcinoma in 9 and head and neck cancer in 9. A male proportion of roughly 85% and a mean age of around 60 years, ranging from roughly 23 to 79, were recorded for the dose-escalation cohort. Three dose-escalation patients achieved partial responses, one with hepatocellular carcinoma and two with cutaneous melanoma. Intravenous ivuxolimab was administered to patients every 2 weeks at six dose levels: 0.01, 0.1, 0.3, 1.5, 3 and 10 mg/kg. Peripheral TCRbeta sequencing was intended to test whether TCR sequence diversity was altered and clonal T-cell expansion was caused by ivuxolimab. The paper reports the monotherapy dose-escalation portion (N of about 54 patients) of the phase I ivuxolimab trial. Patients were allowed to have had prior anti-PD-1, anti-PD-L1 or anti-CTLA-4 therapy, and 40% of the dose-escalation patients had previously received checkpoint inhibitors.

A note on this clone: No antigen is known for it. No qualities accompany the bases; no much larger clone lies one base away.

Study-wide conclusions, independent of this receptor: At doses of 0.1 to 3.0 mg/kg, clonal expansion of both CD4+ and CD8+ blood T cells was observed from baseline to week 6. The antigen specificity of the clonally expanded peripheral T cells was not determined. Low levels of normalized T-cell clonal expansion were also seen in some nonresponding patients. After ivuxolimab, expanded clones were on average more numerous among CD8+ T cells than among CD4+ T cells. In the 0.1-3.0 mg/kg groups, partial responders had among the lowest normalized peripheral clonal expansion, particularly in CD8+ T cells.

For sequencing of the TCRbeta CDR3 region, genomic DNA was extracted from the sorted cells. TCRbeta CDR3 regions were sequenced using the immunoSEQ Assay. Here the immuneACCESS table is served through TCRdb, limited to in-frame sequences with V and J called. Missing clones are a known gap in these copies; in checked studies unresolved V genes cover under half, and the rest lacks a known reason. The sample table contains thousands of clones; only one count was recorded for around 74% of them. Roughly 40% of the sample lies in the top ten. The trial excluded patients who had a history of autoimmune disease or were on systemic immunosuppression. Peripheral blood for TCR sequencing was drawn from every dose cohort at baseline, at cycle 4 day 1 and at cycle 7 day 1. The samples were drawn from a first-in-human, open-label, multicenter phase I dose-escalation trial of ivuxolimab. The trial enrolled adults with locally advanced or metastatic head and neck squamous cell, hepatocellular, melanoma or renal cell carcinoma. Before TCR sequencing, CD4+ T cells and CD8+ T cells were sorted from peripheral blood as separate populations.

V is shortened by 7 bases, J by 1 base, and the region joining them spans 17 bases. Based on the germline V gene, the CDR1 and CDR2 sequences are MDHEN and SYDVKM. Measured from the cysteine to the phenylalanine, the CDR3 is 16 residues long. Only the CDR3 DNA stays, 48 bases, in frame from base 1. The sequence joins TRBV28 to TRBJ2-1; the D region possibly corresponds to TRBD2 (7 bases align). Sample: CD4+ or CD8+ T cells sorted from blood, taken in a trial of the OX40 agonist ivuxolimab. The clonotype originates from an adult with an advanced solid tumor such as melanoma, head and neck, liver or kidney cancer. The DNA is TGTGCCAGCATCTCGGGGGGCGGGAGTTCCTACAATGAGCAGTTCTTC. It translates as CASISGGGSSYNEQFF. Here the CDR3 is joined to the reference TRBV28 and TRBJ2-1 genes, and the full variable domain is: DVKVTQSSRYLVKRTGEKVFLECVQDMDHENMFWYRQDPGLGLRLIYFSYDVKMKEKGDIPEGYSVSREKKERFSLILESASTNQTSMYLCASISGGGSSYNEQFFGPGTRLTVL.